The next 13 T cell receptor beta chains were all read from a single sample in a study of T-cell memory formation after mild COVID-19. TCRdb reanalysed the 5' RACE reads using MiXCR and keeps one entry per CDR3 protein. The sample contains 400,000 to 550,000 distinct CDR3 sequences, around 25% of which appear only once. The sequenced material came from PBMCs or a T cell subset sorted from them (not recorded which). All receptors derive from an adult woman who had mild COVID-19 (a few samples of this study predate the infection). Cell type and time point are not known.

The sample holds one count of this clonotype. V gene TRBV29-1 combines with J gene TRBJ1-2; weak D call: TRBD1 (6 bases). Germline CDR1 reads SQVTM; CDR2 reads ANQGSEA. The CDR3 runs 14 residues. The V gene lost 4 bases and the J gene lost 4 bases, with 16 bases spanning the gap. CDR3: CSVVGDTGSYGYTF. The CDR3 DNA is TGCAGCGTTGTGGGGGACACGGGCAGCTATGGCTACACCTTC. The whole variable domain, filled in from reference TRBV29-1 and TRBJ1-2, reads SAVISQKPSRDICQRGTSLTIQCQVDSQVTMMFWYRQQPGQSLTLIATANQGSEATYESGFVIDKFPISRPNLTFSTLTVSNMSPEDSSIYLCSVVGDTGSYGYTFGSGTRLTVV.

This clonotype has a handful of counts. The CDR3, as DNA: TGTGCCAGTAGTATGACAGGCCACACAGATACGCAGTATTTT. Its protein product is CASSMTGHTDTQYF. The chain couples TRBV19 to TRBJ2-3, with TRBD1 as a possible D gene (6 bases). The CDR3 length is 14 residues. The V end lost 3 bases, the J end lost 2 bases, and 9 bases lay between the germline ends. Germline CDR1 and CDR2: LNHDA and SQIVND (reference sequence). Together with reference TRBV19 and TRBJ2-3, the CDR3 gives the full variable domain: DGGITQSPKYLFRKEGQNVTLSCEQNLNHDAMYWYRQDPGQGLRLIYYSQIVNDFQKGDIAEGYSVSREKKESFPLTVTSAQKNPTAFYLCASSMTGHTDTQYFGPGTRLTVL.

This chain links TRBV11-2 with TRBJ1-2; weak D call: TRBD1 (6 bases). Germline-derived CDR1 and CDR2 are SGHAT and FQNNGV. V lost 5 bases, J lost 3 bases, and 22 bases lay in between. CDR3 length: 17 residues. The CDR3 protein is CASSHAPGAGEDYGYTF. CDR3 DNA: TGTGCCAGCAGCCACGCCCCCGGGGCAGGGGAAGACTATGGCTACACCTTC. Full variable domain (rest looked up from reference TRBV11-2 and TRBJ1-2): EAGVAQSPRYKIIEKRQSVAFWCNPISGHATLYWYQQILGQGPKLLIQFQNNGVVDDSQLPKDRFSAERLKGVDSTLKIQPAKLEDSAVYLCASSHAPGAGEDYGYTFGSGTRLTVV.

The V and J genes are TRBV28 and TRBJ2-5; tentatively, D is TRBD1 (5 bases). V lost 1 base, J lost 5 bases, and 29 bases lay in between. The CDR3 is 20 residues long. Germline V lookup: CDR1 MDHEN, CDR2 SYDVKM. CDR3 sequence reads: CASSLFRQGWGWGQSETQYF. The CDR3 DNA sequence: TGTGCCAGCAGTTTATTTAGGCAGGGTTGGGGTTGGGGCCAATCGGAGACCCAGTACTTC.

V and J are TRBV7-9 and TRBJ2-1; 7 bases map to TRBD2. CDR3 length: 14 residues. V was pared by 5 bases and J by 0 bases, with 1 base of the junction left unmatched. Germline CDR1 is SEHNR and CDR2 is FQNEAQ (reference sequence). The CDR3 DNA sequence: TGTGCCAGCAGCGGGGGGGACTCCTACAATGAGCAGTTCTTC. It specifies CASSGGDSYNEQFF.

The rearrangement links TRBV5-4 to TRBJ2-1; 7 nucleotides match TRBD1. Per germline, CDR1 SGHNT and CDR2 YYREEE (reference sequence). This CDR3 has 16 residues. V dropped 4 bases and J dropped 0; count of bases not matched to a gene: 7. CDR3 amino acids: CASSPGGRGSYNEQFF. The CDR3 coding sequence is TGTGCCAGCAGCCCAGGGGGACGGGGCTCCTACAATGAGCAGTTCTTC.

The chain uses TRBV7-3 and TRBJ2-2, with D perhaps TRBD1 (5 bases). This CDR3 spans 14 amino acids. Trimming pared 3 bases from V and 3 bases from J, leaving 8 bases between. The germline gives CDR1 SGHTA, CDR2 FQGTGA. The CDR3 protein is CASSFSRDTGELFF. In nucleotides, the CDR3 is TGTGCCAGCAGCTTTAGCAGGGACACCGGGGAGCTGTTTTTT.

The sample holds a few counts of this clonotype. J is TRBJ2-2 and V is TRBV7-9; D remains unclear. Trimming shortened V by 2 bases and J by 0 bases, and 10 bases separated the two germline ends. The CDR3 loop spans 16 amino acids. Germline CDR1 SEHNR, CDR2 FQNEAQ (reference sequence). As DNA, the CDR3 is TGTGCCAGCAGCTTACCCCGGTTCACGAACACCGGGGAGCTGTTTTTT. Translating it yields CASSLPRFTNTGELFF.

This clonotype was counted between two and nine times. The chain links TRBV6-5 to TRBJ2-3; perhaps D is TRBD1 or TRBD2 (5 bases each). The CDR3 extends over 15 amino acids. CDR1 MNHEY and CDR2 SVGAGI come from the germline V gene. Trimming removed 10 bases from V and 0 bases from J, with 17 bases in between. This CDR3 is CAISNRGFSTDTQYF. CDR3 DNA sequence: TGTGCCATCTCTAACCGGGGCTTCAGCACAGATACGCAGTATTTT.

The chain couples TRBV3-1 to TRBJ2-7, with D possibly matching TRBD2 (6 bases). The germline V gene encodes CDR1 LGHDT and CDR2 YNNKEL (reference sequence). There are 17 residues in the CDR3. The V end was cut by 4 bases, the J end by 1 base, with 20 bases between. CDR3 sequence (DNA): TGTGCCAGCAGCCTCTGGTCCGGGGGAAGTCGGTCCTACGAGCAGTACTTC. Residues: CASSLWSGGSRSYEQYF.

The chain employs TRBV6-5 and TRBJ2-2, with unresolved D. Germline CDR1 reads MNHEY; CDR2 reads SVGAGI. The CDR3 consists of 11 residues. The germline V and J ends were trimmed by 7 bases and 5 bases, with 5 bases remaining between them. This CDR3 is CASTQTGELFF. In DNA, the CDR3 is TGTGCCAGCACCCAAACCGGGGAGCTGTTTTTT.

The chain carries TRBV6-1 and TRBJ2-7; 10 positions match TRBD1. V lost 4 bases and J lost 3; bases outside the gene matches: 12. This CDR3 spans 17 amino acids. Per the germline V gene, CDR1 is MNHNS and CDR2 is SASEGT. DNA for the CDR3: TGTGCCAGCAGTGGTGGGGTAAGACAGGGGGCCTTCTACGAGCAGTACTTC. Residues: CASSGGVRQGAFYEQYF.

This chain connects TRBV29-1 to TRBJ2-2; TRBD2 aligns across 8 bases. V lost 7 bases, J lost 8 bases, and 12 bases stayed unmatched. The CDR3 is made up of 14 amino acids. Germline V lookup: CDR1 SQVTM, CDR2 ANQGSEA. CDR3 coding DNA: TGCAGCGCTCGAGCTGCGGGAGGAGGGGGGGAGCTGTTTTTT. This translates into CSARAAGGGGELFF.